Each of the 15 T cell receptor beta chains below was sequenced from the same sample in a study of cytomegalovirus exposure and HLA in healthy donors. The PCR used 60 Vbeta and 13 Jbeta primers. The assay was immunoSEQ multiplex PCR, and TCRdb's table has in-frame clones only and misses some. This sample has over 200,000 clones, with approximately 70% found just once. Sequenced material: PBMCs. The source of these receptors is a woman aged 25 to 39 in good health and CMV-seronegative.

A few counts support this clone. V gene TRBV12-5 combines with J gene TRBJ2-3, with D maybe TRBD1 (6 bases). The CDR3 runs to 16 residues. V was shortened by 1 base and J by 2 bases, with 13 bases between the two germline ends. Germline V gene sequence: CDR1 LGHNT, CDR2 FRNRAP. CDR3 DNA sequence: TGTGCTAGTGGTTTGGCCAGGGGAAGCGACACAGATACGCAGTATTTT. Encoded protein: CASGLARGSDTDTQYF.

J is TRBJ2-7 and V is TRBV2, with a tentative D call TRBD1 (6 bases). CDR3 size: 12 residues. V dropped 10 bases and J dropped 4 bases, with 14 bases sitting between them. CDR1 is SNHLY, CDR2 FYNNEI, per germline. CDR3 nucleotide sequence: TGTGCCACTAGAGGGGGTCCTTACGAGCAGTACTTC. Translated: CATRGGPYEQYF. The whole variable domain, remainder taken from reference TRBV2 and TRBJ2-7, is EPEVTQTPSHQVTQMGQEVILRCVPISNHLYFYWYRQILGQKVEFLVSFYNNEISEKSEIFDDQFSVERPDGSNFTLKIRSTKLEDSAMYFCATRGGPYEQYFGPGTRLTVT.

V usage is TRBV5-4 and J usage is TRBJ2-5; a weak D match, TRBD2 (6 bases). CDR3 length: 16 residues. CDR1 and CDR2 from the germline V gene are SGHNT and YYREEE (reference sequence). Trimming took off 4 bases at V and 2 bases at J, with 18 bases between the two ends. The DNA for the CDR3 is TGTGCCAGCAGCCCCTTTGGGGGACTTTATCAAGAGACCCAGTACTTC. Translation: CASSPFGGLYQETQYF.

The chain is built from TRBV5-4 and TRBJ2-1; D remains unclear. This CDR3 region has 13 residues. CDR1 SGHNT and CDR2 YYREEE come from the germline V gene (reference sequence). Trimming left V 0 bases short and J 7 bases short, with 8 bases between. The CDR3 loop reads CASSLAPRNEQFF. CDR3 bases: TGTGCCAGCAGCTTGGCCCCTAGGAATGAGCAGTTCTTC. Full variable domain (rest looked up from reference TRBV5-4 and TRBJ2-1): ETGVTQSPTHLIKTRGQQVTLRCSSQSGHNTVSWYQQALGQGPQFIFQYYREEENGRGNFPPRFSGLQFPNYSSELNVNALELDDSALYLCASSLAPRNEQFFGPGTRLTVL.

The chain is built from TRBV19 and TRBJ2-3; 8 nucleotides agree with TRBD1. The V gene's germline CDR1 is LNHDA and CDR2 SQIVND (reference sequence). This CDR3 is 15 amino acids long. Trimming at V came to 4 bases and at J to 4 bases, leaving 7 bases not matched to a gene. CDR3 sequence: CASSRGQERSDTQYF. The CDR3 DNA follows: TGTGCCAGTAGTAGGGGACAGGAACGCTCAGATACGCAGTATTTT.

This clone appeared a few times. This chain connects TRBV14 to TRBJ1-1; the D is unclear. V lost 2 bases and J 0 bases, leaving 10 bases between the germline ends. CDR1 SGHDN and CDR2 FVKESK come from the germline V gene. The CDR3 sequence is 15 residues long. For the CDR3, the DNA is TGTGCCAGCAGCCAATTTGGGCGCCTGAACACTGAAGCTTTCTTT. Translated: CASSQFGRLNTEAFF.

The chain links TRBV27 to TRBJ2-3; the D gene is possibly TRBD2 (5 bases). CDR3 length: 15 residues. The V gene lost 2 bases and the J gene lost 9 bases, with 18 bases spanning the gap. CDR1 is MNHEY, CDR2 SMNVEV, per germline (reference sequence). This CDR3 is CASSLRTGTTSTQYF. Here the CDR3 DNA reads TGTGCCAGCAGTTTACGTACGGGAACCACTTCAACGCAGTATTTT.

This clone was detected only a few times. The chain's CDR3 is CASSSQGWNQPQHF. In nucleotides, the CDR3 is TGTGCCAGCAGCTCCCAGGGTTGGAATCAGCCCCAGCATTTT. The V gene is TRBV7-9, the J gene TRBJ1-5, with D possibly matching TRBD1 (5 bases). Germline lookup yields CDR1 SEHNR and CDR2 FQNEAQ (reference sequence). V was cut by 4 bases and J by 4 bases, with 11 bases left in between. There are 14 residues in the CDR3. Complete variable domain (other parts from reference TRBV7-9 and TRBJ1-5): DTGVSQNPRHKITKRGQNVTFRCDPISEHNRLYWYRQTLGQGPEFLTYFQNEAQLEKSRLLSDRFSAERPKGSFSTLEIQRTEQGDSAMYLCASSSQGWNQPQHFGDGTRLSIL.

This clone was observed a handful of times. The chain couples TRBV29-1 to TRBJ1-2; TRBD1 agrees at 10 bases. The V and J ends lost 7 bases and 6 bases, in that order; junction bases with no gene match: 8. The germline V gene encodes CDR1 SQVTM and CDR2 ANQGSEA. This CDR3 comprises 13 residues. The CDR3 is CSGLTGGGNGYTF. The CDR3 DNA reads TGCAGCGGCCTGACAGGGGGCGGTAATGGCTACACCTTC.

This chain links TRBV7-3 with TRBJ1-1, with a weak D call TRBD1 (6 bases). The CDR3 contains 15 residues. Germline loops: CDR1 SGHTA, CDR2 FQGTGA. Deletions cut 2 bases from V and 5 bases from J, with 15 bases between. As DNA, the CDR3 is TGTGCCAGCAGCTTAGTCAGTGAGGGGGGGACTGAAGCTTTCTTT. The encoded protein is CASSLVSEGGTEAFF.

The genes are TRBV2 and TRBJ2-1; 7 bases are a match to TRBD2. V lost 4 bases to trimming and J lost 0 bases; unmatched junction nucleotides: 9. Germline loops: CDR1 SNHLY, CDR2 FYNNEI. The CDR3 sequence is 17 residues long. This CDR3 reads CASSGSLAVYSYNEQFF. The CDR3 DNA reads as TGTGCCAGCAGTGGGTCCCTAGCGGTTTACTCCTACAATGAGCAGTTCTTC.

This clone was observed a handful of times. The chain uses TRBV6-5 and TRBJ2-2; no reliable D call. In germline, CDR1 is MNHEY, CDR2 SVGAGI. V lost 5 bases to trimming and J lost 3 bases, with 7 bases between them. CDR3 length: 13 amino acids. The CDR3 protein is CASSESDTGELFF. CDR3 coding DNA: TGTGCCAGCAGTGAATCAGACACCGGGGAGCTGTTTTTT.

The V and J genes are TRBV30 and TRBJ2-6; 8 nucleotides agree with TRBD1. The germline gives CDR1 GTSNPN, CDR2 SVGIG (reference sequence). The junction had 3 bases not matched to a gene; V was cut back by 3 bases and J by 2 bases. This CDR3 is 15 amino acids long. CDR3: CAWRDRETGANVLTF. The DNA for the CDR3 is TGTGCCTGGAGGGACAGGGAAACTGGGGCCAACGTCCTGACTTTC.

The V gene is TRBV5-6, the J gene TRBJ1-2; 8 nucleotides line up with TRBD1. The CDR3 runs 16 residues. Germline V gene lookup returns CDR1 SGHDT and CDR2 YYEEEE. Losses at the gene ends were 0 bases for V and 7 bases for J; bases not matched to a gene: 11. The CDR3 loop reads CASSLVPDRAVSGYTF. DNA for the CDR3: TGTGCCAGCAGCTTGGTTCCGGACAGGGCTGTCTCTGGCTACACCTTC.

This rearrangement joins TRBV6-5 to TRBJ2-1; 13 nucleotides match TRBD2. Unmatched junction bases numbered 1, after V lost 6 bases and J lost 2 bases. This CDR3 has 15 amino acids. CDR1 is MNHEY, CDR2 SVGAGI, per germline. CDR3 DNA: TGTGCCAGCAGAACTAGCGGGGGGGCCTACAATGAGCAGTTCTTC. Residues: CASRTSGGAYNEQFF.